This entry describes one T cell receptor beta chain. The data originate from a study of blood T cell repertoires in COVID-19. Study overall: Material from acute and convalescent COVID-19 was sourced from the United States, Italy and Spain. In each case, the material was cDNA or gDNA derived from T cells, B-cell-depleted T cells, or PBMCs.

Authors' processing steps: Estimated nucleated cell counts came from reference gene primer amplification. The assay was immunoSEQ multiplex PCR, and TCRdb's table has in-frame clones only and misses some. V and J calls and clone size are as listed in that table; D and trimming were resolved from the DNA. The table lists some 150,000 clones, about nine tenths of them singletons. The V end lost 0 bases, the J end lost 10 bases, and 19 bases lay between the germline ends. The germline V gene has CDR1 SGHTA and CDR2 FQGNSA. This CDR3 is 16 amino acids long. The sample taken for sequencing was peripheral blood. The rearrangement uses TRBV7-2 and TRBJ2-1, with D possibly TRBD2 on 7 matching bases. The source is a woman aged 55-75 years with active or convalescent COVID-19. Written as DNA, the CDR3 is TGTGCCAGCAGCTTAGCGCGGGGGATGGGGGCTGGGGAGCAGTTCTTC. Translation: CASSLARGMGAGEQFF.